The clone carrying this TCR beta chain came up a few times. Its antigen remains unknown. The data belong to a study of early T cells in non-severe SARS-CoV-2 infection. The TCR library protocol was used to attach unique molecular identifiers. These identifiers were attached to individual cDNA molecules. Via MiXCR, TCRdb re-called the 5' RACE reads, giving one row per CDR3 protein. Of 45,000 to 65,000 distinct CDR3 sequences in the sample, roughly an eighth were seen once. The germline gives CDR1 SEHNR, CDR2 FQNEAQ (reference sequence). The length of the CDR3 is 15 residues. V lost 7 bases and J lost 1, with 16 bases in between. Study-wide findings and caveats: Using VDJdb, the matching emphasized anti-spike CD8 responses while missing private and CD4 specificities.

The chain links TRBV7-9 to TRBJ1-1; the D gene is possibly TRBD1 (6 bases). This sequence was found in an adult who was a healthcare worker with PCR-confirmed SARS-CoV-2 infection or an uninfected control (not recorded which). Here the sequenced sample was whole blood, taken at baseline. The CDR3 region is CASTQGTASNTEAFF. In DNA, the CDR3 is TGTGCCAGCACCCAGGGGACGGCATCGAACACTGAAGCTTTCTTT. The full variable domain, with the rest looked up from reference TRBV7-9 and TRBJ1-1, is DTGVSQNPRHKITKRGQNVTFRCDPISEHNRLYWYRQTLGQGPEFLTYFQNEAQLEKSRLLSDRFSAERPKGSFSTLEIQRTEQGDSAMYLCASTQGTASNTEAFFGQGTRLTVV.